Presented here are 14 T cell receptor beta chains from one specimen sequenced in a study of shared clonotypes between healthy human individuals. The protocol was immunoSEQ multiplex PCR, while the TCRdb copy is restricted to in-frame clones and leaves out a portion. The data show hundreds of thousands of clones, just over 75% seen once. Sequencing input: PBMCs. The receptor source for this set is a woman aged 40 to 49 in good health. Some clones in this sample may be carry-over from other donors' samples.

The V gene is TRBV6-1, the J gene TRBJ1-1, with unresolved D. CDR1 is MNHNS and CDR2 is SASEGT in the germline V gene. This CDR3 region has 12 residues. Trimming removed 2 bases from V and 7 bases from J, with 8 bases in between. The CDR3 DNA follows: TGTGCCAGCAGTGAAAACTTGGTTGAAGCTTTCTTT. Protein sequence: CASSENLVEAFF.

The chain uses TRBV18 and TRBJ2-1, with TRBD2 matching over 8 bases. The ends lost 5 bases at V and 0 bases at J; junction bases unmatched: 6. Per germline, CDR1 KGHSH and CDR2 LQKENI. CDR3 length: 16 residues. The CDR3 here is CASSSGGTHSYNEQFF. CDR3 coding DNA: TGTGCCAGCTCATCGGGGGGGACCCACTCCTACAATGAGCAGTTCTTC.

The chain uses TRBV29-1 and TRBJ2-7; D possibly corresponds to TRBD2 (7 bases). The CDR3 length is 11 residues. The V and J ends lost 6 bases and 5 bases respectively, with 11 bases between them. Per the germline V gene, CDR1 is SQVTM and CDR2 is ANQGSEA. CDR3 in DNA: TGCAGCGTACGCGGGGGCCACGAGCAGTACTTC. Encoded protein: CSVRGGHEQYF.

The CDR3 spells CASSKVGTRAVNYGYTF. The DNA for the CDR3 is TGTGCCAGCAGCAAAGTAGGAACACGAGCCGTAAACTATGGCTACACCTTC. The chain employs TRBV21-1 and TRBJ1-2. TRBV21-1 is a listed pseudogene. The CDR3 extends over 17 amino acids.

The chain is built from TRBV19 and TRBJ1-1; D not resolved. This CDR3 has 16 residues. V lost 5 bases and J lost 3, with 19 bases in between. Germline V gene lookup returns CDR1 LNHDA and CDR2 SQIVND (reference sequence). CDR3: CASSPIHGISDTEAFF. The CDR3 coding sequence is TGTGCCAGTAGTCCGATCCATGGGATCTCAGACACTGAAGCTTTCTTT.

CDR3 bases: TGTGCCACCAGCAGGACAGGGAGCAATCAGCCCCAGCATTTT. The encoded protein is CATSRTGSNQPQHF. The V and J genes are TRBV15 and TRBJ1-5; 7 bases line up with TRBD1. Germline V CDR1 and CDR2: LNHNV, YYDKDF (reference sequence). The V segment lost 3 bases and the J segment 1 base; nucleotides outside the gene matches: 0. The CDR3 spans 14 residues.

The chain has TRBV7-9 and TRBJ1-6, with D uncertain. The V and J ends lost 6 bases and 6 bases respectively, with 15 bases between them. The germline CDR1 and CDR2 sequences are SEHNR and FQNEAQ (reference sequence). The CDR3 has 15 residues. The CDR3 nucleotides are TGTGCCAGCAGTCCCGTGCCAGTTTTTAATTCACCCCTCCACTTT. This sequence encodes CASSPVPVFNSPLHF.

Only a few counts were recorded for this clone. The chain joins TRBV4-2 to TRBJ1-2, with no clear D. The CDR3 runs to 13 residues. CDR1 is LGHNA, CDR2 YNFKEQ, per germline. V lost 1 base and J lost 9, with 12 bases in between. CDR3 amino acids: CASSQGMTRSYTF. CDR3 coding DNA: TGTGCCAGCAGCCAAGGAATGACAAGGAGCTACACCTTC.

The chain employs TRBV6-5 and TRBJ2-1; no clear D gene. The CDR3 loop spans 15 amino acids. Trimming cost V 2 bases and J 0 bases, with 8 bases left between them. CDR1 is MNHEY, CDR2 SVGAGI, per germline. In DNA, the CDR3 is TGTGCCAGCAGTTACAACCAGCCCTCCTACAATGAGCAGTTCTTC. This gives the protein CASSYNQPSYNEQFF.

This clone counts as medium-sized (0.01 to 0.1%). The chain employs TRBV4-2 and TRBJ2-1; D gene ambiguous. The CDR3 contains 15 residues. Trimming stripped 0 bases from V and 0 bases from J, with 6 bases between. Germline loops: CDR1 LGHNA, CDR2 YNFKEQ. CDR3 bases: TGTGCCAGCAGCCAAGAGGCGAGCTCCTACAATGAGCAGTTCTTC. This gives the protein CASSQEASSYNEQFF.

The V call is TRBV18, the J call TRBJ2-5; D call uncertain. The CDR3 is 17 residues long. Germline V gene data show CDR1 as KGHSH and CDR2 as LQKENI. The V end was cut by 2 bases, the J end by 4 bases, with 20 bases between. DNA for the CDR3: TGTGCCAGCTCACCAAATTTCGTCGTACACCTTCGAGAGACCCAGTACTTC. Its protein is CASSPNFVVHLRETQYF. The variable domain in full, with the rest retrieved from reference TRBV18 and TRBJ2-5, is NAGVMQNPRHLVRRRGQEARLRCSPMKGHSHVYWYRQLPEEGLKFMVYLQKENIIDESGMPKERFSAEFPKEGPSILRIQQVVRGDSAAYFCASSPNFVVHLRETQYFGPGTRLLVL.

J is TRBJ1-4 and V is TRBV6-1; no firm D call. From germline, CDR1 is MNHNS and CDR2 SASEGT. Trimming stripped 3 bases from V and 4 bases from J, with 12 bases between. This CDR3 spans 15 amino acids. The CDR3 region is CASSEAHSFNEKLFF. The CDR3 region has the DNA TGTGCCAGCAGTGAGGCCCACAGCTTTAATGAAAAACTGTTTTTT.

CDR3 region: CASSLGPRGDDEQFF. The CDR3 DNA reads as TGTGCCAGCAGCTTAGGCCCTCGAGGGGACGATGAGCAGTTCTTC. The chain couples TRBV11-2 to TRBJ2-1; D may match TRBD1 or TRBD2 (5 bases each). Germline V CDR1 and CDR2: SGHAT, FQNNGV. V was cut by 1 base and J by 8 bases, with 15 bases left in between. The CDR3 length is 15 residues.

The J gene is TRBJ2-3, the V gene TRBV2, with a possible D match to TRBD2 (6 bases). Deletions cut 5 bases from V and 4 bases from J, with 19 bases between. The germline V gene has CDR1 SNHLY and CDR2 FYNNEI. The CDR3 is 16 residues long. The CDR3 coding sequence is TGTGCCAGCAGTACCCACGGAGGGCGTTCGGCAGATACGCAGTATTTT. Translating gives CASSTHGGRSADTQYF.